A selection of T cell receptor beta chains follows, all from one sample in a study of T cell repertoires in cytomegalovirus infection. One entry per CDR3 protein results from TCRdb running MiXCR on the reads. The data hold fewer than 650,000 distinct CDR3 sequences, with under 45% observed a single time. For these TCRs, the target antigens are not known. The input for sequencing was cultured PBMCs, taken from culture after CMV antigen stimulation. These receptors all come from a human donor in good health (CMV status not recorded). Some clones in this sample may be carry-over from other donors' samples. Both conserved end residues are part of each CDR3. The D gene is left open where the match is weak. Not every row has a clone size; where given, it reads once, few, many or a size class.

d_call j_call clone_size v_call cdr3_nt cdr3_aa
. TRBJ2-5 many TRBV7-2 TGTGCCAGCAGCTTGGGCCTTGGGGGGACCCAGTACTTC CASSLGLGGTQYF
TRBD1 TRBJ1-1 . TRBV11-2 TGTGCCAGCAGCTTGTCTACAGGGGAGTGGACTTTCTTT CASSLSTGEWTFF
. TRBJ2-7 few TRBV7-3 TGTGCCAGCAGCTTTAAGCTAGCGTCCTACGAGCAGTACTTC CASSFKLASYEQYF
. TRBJ1-3 many TRBV7-2 TGTGCCAGCAGCCGAAAAACCACAGGATTAACCGGAAACACCATATATTTT CASSRKTTGLTGNTIYF
. TRBJ2-1 few TRBV7-6 TGTGCCAGCAGCTTAGGGGGCGGGACTCTAACCGTTAGGGAGCAGTTCTTC CASSLGGGTLTVREQFF
. TRBJ2-5 many TRBV7-2 TGTGCCAGCAGCTTAGCCGCCTTTGCAGCAAACCAAGAGACCCAGTACTTC CASSLAAFAANQETQYF
. TRBJ1-4 . TRBV6-1 TGTGCCAGCAGGCTCGGGGCCGGGGAGGAAAAACTGTTTTTT CASRLGAGEEKLFF
. TRBJ2-7 . TRBV6-8 TGTGCCTGCGGCAGGACAGCTACCTACGAGCAGTACTTC CACGRTATYEQYF
. TRBJ2-5 . TRBV29-1 TGCAGCGCCGGGACATCGAATTCGGAGACCCAGTACTTC CSAGTSNSETQYF
. TRBJ2-1 . TRBV10-2 TGCGCCAGCCAGACTACAACTAACTACAATGAGCAGTTCTTC CASQTTTNYNEQFF
TRBD2 TRBJ2-2 few TRBV2 TGTGCCAGCAGCTTACTAGCGGGAGACACGGTGGAGCTGTTTTTT CASSLLAGDTVELFF
. TRBJ2-2 . TRBV24-1 TGTGCCACCAGTGATAACAGGGATGACACCGGGGAGCTGTTTTTT CATSDNRDDTGELFF
. TRBJ2-5 . TRBV27 TGTGCCAGCACCCGATACGGGGGATCAGAGACCCAGTACTTC CASTRYGGSETQYF
TRBD1 TRBJ2-7 . TRBV6-2/TRBV6-3 TGTGCCAGCAGTGAACATTTTTTTGGACAGGACCTCGGGCAGTACTTC CASSEHFFGQDLGQYF
TRBD1 TRBJ2-7 few TRBV19 TGTGCCAGTAGCCTGGACAGGGATGAAGACGAGCAGTACTTC CASSLDRDEDEQYF
. TRBJ1-5 . TRBV5-5 TGTGCCAGCAGCGACGACCACCCTAATCAGCCCCAGCATTTT CASSDDHPNQPQHF
. TRBJ1-1 . TRBV7-8 TGTGCCAGCAGCTTACAGGGGACCACTGAAGCTTTCTTT CASSLQGTTEAFF